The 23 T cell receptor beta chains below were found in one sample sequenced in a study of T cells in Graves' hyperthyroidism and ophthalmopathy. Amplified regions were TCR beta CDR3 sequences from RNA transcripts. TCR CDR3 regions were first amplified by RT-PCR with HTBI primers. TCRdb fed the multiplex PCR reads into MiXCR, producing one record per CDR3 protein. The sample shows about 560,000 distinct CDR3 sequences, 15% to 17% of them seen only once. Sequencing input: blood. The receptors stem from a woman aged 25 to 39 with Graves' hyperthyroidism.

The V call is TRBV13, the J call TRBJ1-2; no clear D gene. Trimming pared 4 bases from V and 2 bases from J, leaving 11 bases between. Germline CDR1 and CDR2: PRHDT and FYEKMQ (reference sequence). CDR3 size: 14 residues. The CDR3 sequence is CASSSWAENYGYTF. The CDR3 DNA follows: TGTGCCAGCAGCTCCTGGGCAGAAAACTATGGCTACACCTTC.

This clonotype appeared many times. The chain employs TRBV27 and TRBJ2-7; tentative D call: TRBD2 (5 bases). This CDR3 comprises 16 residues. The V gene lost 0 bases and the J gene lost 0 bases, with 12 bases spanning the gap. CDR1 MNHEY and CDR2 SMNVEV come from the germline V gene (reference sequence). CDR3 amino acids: CASSLSPGMGSYEQYF. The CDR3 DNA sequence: TGTGCCAGCAGTTTATCTCCGGGGATGGGCTCCTACGAGCAGTACTTC.

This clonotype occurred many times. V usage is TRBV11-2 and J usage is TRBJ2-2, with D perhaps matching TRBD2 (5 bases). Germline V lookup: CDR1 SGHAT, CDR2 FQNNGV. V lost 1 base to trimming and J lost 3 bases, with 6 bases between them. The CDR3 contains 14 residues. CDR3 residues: CASSLVGDTGELFF. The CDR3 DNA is TGTGCCAGCAGCTTAGTCGGGGACACCGGGGAGCTGTTTTTT.

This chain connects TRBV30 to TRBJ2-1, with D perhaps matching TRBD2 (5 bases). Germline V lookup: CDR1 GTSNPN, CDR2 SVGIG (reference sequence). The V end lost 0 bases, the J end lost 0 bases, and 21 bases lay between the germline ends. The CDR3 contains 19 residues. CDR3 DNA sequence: TGTGCCTGGAGTGTTTCGCTCACATTAGCGTTAAGCTCCTACAATGAGCAGTTCTTC. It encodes CAWSVSLTLALSSYNEQFF.

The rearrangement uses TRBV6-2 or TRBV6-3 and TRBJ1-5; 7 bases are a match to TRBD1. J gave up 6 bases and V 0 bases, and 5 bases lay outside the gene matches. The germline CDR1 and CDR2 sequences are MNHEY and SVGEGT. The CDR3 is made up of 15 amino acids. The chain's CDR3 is CASSYSTGSGQPQHF. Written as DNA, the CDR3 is TGTGCCAGCAGTTACTCGACAGGGTCGGGTCAGCCCCAGCATTTT.

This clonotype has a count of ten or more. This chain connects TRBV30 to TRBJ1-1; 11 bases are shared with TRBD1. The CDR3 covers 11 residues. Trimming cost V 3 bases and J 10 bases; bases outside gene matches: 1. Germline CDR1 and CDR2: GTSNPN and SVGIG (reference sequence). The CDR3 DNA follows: TGTGCCTGGAGGGACAGGGGGCGAGCTTTCTTT. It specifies CAWRDRGRAFF.

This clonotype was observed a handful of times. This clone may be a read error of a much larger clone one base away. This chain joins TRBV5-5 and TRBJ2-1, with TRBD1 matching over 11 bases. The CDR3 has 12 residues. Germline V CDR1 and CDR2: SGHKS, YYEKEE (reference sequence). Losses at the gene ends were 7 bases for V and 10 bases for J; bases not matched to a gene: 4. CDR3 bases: TGTGCCAGCGGACAGGGGGCAGGGGAGCAGTTCTTC. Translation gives CASGQGAGEQFF. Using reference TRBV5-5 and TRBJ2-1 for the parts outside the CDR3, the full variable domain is DAGVTQSPTHLIKTRGQQVTLRCSPISGHKSVSWYQQVLGQGPQFIFQYYEKEERGRGNFPDRFSARQFPNYSSELNVNALLLGDSALYLCASGQGAGEQFFGPGTRLTVL.

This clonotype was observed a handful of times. CDR3 DNA sequence: TGCAGTGCTATATCGGGGACAGGGACGAACAATGAGCAGTTCTTC. It encodes CSAISGTGTNNEQFF. The chain combines TRBV20-1 with TRBJ2-1, with 9 bases lining up with TRBD1. The CDR3 covers 15 residues. Germline V CDR1 and CDR2: DFQATT, SNEGSKA (reference sequence). The J segment lost 5 bases and the V segment lost 4 bases, leaving 9 bases of the junction unmatched.

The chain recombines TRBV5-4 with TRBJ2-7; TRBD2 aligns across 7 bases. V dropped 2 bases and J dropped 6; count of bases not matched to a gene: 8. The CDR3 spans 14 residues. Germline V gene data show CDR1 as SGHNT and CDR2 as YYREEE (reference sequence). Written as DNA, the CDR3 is TGTGCCAGCAGCTTCGGACTAGGTGGTTTCGAGCAGTACTTC. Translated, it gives CASSFGLGGFEQYF.

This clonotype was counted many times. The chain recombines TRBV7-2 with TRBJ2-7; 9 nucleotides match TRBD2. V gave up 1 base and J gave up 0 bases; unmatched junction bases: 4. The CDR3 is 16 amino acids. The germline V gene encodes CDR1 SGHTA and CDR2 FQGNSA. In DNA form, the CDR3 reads TGTGCCAGCAGCTTAGGACCTAGCGGGGTCTCCTACGAGCAGTACTTC. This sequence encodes CASSLGPSGVSYEQYF. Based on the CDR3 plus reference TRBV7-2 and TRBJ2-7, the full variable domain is GAGVSQSPSNKVTEKGKDVELRCDPISGHTALYWYRQSLGQGLEFLIYFQGNSAPDKSGLPSDRFSAERTGGSVSTLTIQRTQQEDSAVYLCASSLGPSGVSYEQYFGPGTRLTVT.

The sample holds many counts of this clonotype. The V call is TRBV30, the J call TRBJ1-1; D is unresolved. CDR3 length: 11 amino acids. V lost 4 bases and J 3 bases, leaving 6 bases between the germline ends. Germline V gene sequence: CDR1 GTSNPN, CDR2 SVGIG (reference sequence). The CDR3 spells CAWMRDTEAFF. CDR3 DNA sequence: TGTGCCTGGATGCGGGACACTGAAGCTTTCTTT.

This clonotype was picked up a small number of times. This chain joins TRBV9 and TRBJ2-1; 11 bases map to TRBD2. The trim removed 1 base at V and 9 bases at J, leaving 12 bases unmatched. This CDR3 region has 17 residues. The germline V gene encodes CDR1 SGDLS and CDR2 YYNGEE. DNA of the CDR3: TGTGCCAGCAGCGTACATACCGGTAGCGGGAGGGCGGTTGAGCAGTTCTTC. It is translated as CASSVHTGSGRAVEQFF.

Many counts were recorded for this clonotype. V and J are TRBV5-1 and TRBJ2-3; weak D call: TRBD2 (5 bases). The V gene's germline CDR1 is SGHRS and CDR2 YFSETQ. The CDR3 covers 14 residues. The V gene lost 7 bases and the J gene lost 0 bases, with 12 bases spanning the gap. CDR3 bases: TGCGCCAGCTGCGAGACGGGAAGCACAGATACGCAGTATTTT. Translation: CASCETGSTDTQYF.

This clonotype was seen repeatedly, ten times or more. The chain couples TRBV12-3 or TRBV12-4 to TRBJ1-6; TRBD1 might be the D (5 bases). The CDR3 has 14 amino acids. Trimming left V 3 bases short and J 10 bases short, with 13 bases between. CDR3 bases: TGTGCCAGCAGTTTTCGGGGGTTCTTGTCACCCCTCCACTTT. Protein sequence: CASSFRGFLSPLHF.

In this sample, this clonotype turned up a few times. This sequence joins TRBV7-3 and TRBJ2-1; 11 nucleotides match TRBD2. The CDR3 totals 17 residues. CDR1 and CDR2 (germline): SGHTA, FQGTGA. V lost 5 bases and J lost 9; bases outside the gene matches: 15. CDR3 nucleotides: TGTGCCAGCAGCCCGAATAGCGGGAGGGTAGAGTTAGGTGAGCAGTTCTTC. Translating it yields CASSPNSGRVELGEQFF.

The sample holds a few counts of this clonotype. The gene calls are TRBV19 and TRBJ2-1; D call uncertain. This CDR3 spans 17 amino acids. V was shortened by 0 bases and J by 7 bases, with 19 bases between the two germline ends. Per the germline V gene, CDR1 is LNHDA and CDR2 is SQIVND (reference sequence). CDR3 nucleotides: TGTGCCAGTAGTATAGATAGTGCTTTGATCTTCACGAATGAGCAGTTCTTC. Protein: CASSIDSALIFTNEQFF.

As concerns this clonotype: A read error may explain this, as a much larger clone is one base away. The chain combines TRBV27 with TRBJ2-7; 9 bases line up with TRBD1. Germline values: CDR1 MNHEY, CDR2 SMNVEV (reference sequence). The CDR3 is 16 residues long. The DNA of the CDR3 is TGTGCCAGCAGTTCCTTTCCCCCGGGACAGGGTTACGAGCAGTGCTTC. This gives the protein CASSSFPPGQGYEQCF.

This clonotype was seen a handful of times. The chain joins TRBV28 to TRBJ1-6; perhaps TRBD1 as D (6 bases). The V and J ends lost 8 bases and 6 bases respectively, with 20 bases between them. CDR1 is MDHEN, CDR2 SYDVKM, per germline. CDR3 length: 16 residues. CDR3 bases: TGTGCCAGCCAAGGGGGAGGGGCGAGCCTTAATTCACCCCTCCACTTT. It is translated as CASQGGGASLNSPLHF.

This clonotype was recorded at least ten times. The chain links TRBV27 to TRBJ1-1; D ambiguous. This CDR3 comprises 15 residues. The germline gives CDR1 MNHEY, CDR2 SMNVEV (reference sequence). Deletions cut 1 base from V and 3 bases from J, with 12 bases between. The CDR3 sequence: CASSLWSGADTEAFF. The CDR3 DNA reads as TGTGCCAGCAGTTTATGGTCGGGTGCGGACACTGAAGCTTTCTTT.

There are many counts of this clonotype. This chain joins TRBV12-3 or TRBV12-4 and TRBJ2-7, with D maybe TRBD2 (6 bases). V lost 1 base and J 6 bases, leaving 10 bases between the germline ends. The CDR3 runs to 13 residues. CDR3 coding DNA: TGTGCCAGCAGTTTAGTGGAGGGTAGCGAGCAGTACTTC. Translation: CASSLVEGSEQYF.

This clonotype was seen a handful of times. The CDR3 DNA is TGTGCCAGCTCACCACCAAACGGGAGAGCGGCCGGGGAGCTGTTTTTT. Amino acid sequence: CASSPPNGRAAGELFF. The chain couples TRBV18 to TRBJ2-2, with D maybe TRBD2 (6 bases). The CDR3 extends over 16 amino acids. Germline assignment: CDR1 KGHSH and CDR2 LQKENI. Between the trimmed V and J ends, which lost 0 bases and 6 bases, there was a span of 14 bases. The full variable domain, completed using reference TRBV18 and TRBJ2-2, is NAGVMQNPRHLVRRRGQEARLRCSPMKGHSHVYWYRQLPEEGLKFMVYLQKENIIDESGMPKERFSAEFPKEGPSILRIQQVVRGDSAAYFCASSPPNGRAAGELFFGEGSRLTVL.

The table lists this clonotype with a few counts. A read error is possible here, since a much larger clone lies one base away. CDR3 sequence reads: CASGRAREGSYEQYF. CDR3 sequence (DNA): TGTGCCAGCGGGAGGGCCCGGGAAGGGTCCTACGAGCAGTACTTC. The chain combines TRBV11-2 with TRBJ2-7; 7 bases agree with TRBD2. The CDR3 is 15 amino acids. V lost 8 bases and J lost 1; bases outside the gene matches: 11. The V gene's germline CDR1 is SGHAT and CDR2 FQNNGV.

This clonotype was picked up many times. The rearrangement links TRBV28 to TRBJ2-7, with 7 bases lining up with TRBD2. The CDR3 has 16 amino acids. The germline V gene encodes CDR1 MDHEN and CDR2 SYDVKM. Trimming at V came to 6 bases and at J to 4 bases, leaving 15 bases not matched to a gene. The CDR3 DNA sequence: TGTGCCAGCAGGGGATTCGGGCTAGCGGCCAGATACGAGCAGTACTTC. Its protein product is CASRGFGLAARYEQYF. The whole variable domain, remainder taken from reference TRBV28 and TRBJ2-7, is DVKVTQSSRYLVKRTGEKVFLECVQDMDHENMFWYRQDPGLGLRLIYFSYDVKMKEKGDIPEGYSVSREKKERFSLILESASTNQTSMYLCASRGFGLAARYEQYFGPGTRLTVT.